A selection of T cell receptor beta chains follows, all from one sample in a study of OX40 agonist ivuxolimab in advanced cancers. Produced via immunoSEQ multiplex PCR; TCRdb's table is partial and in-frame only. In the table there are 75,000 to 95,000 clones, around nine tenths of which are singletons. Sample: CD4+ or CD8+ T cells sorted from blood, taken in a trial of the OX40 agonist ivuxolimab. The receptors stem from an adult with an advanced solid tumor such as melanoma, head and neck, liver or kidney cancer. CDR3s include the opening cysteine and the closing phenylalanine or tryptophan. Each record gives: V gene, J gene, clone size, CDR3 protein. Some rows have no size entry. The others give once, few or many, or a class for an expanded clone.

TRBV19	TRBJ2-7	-	CASSIGTGLSYEQYF
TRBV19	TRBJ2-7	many	CASSAGTGVGEQYF
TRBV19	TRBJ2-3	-	CASSIGDRWDTQYF
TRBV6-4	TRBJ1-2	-	CASSDSSRTGGTYGYTF
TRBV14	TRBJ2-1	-	CASSPTIPNEQFF
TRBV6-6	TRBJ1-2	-	CASSYGRDDYGYTF
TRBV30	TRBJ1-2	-	CAWGTGGLVGYTF
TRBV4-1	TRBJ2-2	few	CASSQMRVLVTGELFF
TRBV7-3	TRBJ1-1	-	CASSLTRDTEAFF
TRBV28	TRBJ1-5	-	CASSLEGRVFTGGEDQPQHF
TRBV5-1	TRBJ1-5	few	CASSSTGDQPQHF
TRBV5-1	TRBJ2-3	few	CASSLASSGGIDTQYF
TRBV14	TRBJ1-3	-	CASSRTGAGNTIYF
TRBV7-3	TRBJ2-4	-	CASSLTGTDIQYF
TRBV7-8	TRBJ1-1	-	CASSQTTGQGDTEAFF
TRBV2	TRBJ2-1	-	CASSETSSYNEQFF
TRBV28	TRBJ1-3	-	CASSLRNTIYF